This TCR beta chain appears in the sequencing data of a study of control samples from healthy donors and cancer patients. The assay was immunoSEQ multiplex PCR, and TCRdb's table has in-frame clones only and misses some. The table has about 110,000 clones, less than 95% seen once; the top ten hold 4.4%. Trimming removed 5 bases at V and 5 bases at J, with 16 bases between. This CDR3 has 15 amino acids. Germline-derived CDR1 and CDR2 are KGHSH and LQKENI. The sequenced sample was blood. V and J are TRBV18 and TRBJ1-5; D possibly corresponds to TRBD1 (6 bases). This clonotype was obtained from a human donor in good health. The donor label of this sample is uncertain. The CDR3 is CASSGGQGIDQPQHF. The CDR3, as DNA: TGTGCCAGCTCAGGAGGGCAGGGGATCGATCAGCCCCAGCATTTT. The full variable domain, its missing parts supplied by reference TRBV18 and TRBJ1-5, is NAGVMQNPRHLVRRRGQEARLRCSPMKGHSHVYWYRQLPEEGLKFMVYLQKENIIDESGMPKERFSAEFPKEGPSILRIQQVVRGDSAAYFCASSGGQGIDQPQHFGDGTRLSIL.